This passage covers 8 T cell receptor beta chains from one sample sequenced in a study of T cell clusters in autoimmune cytopenias. TRB amplification used approximately 250 ng of peripheral blood genomic DNA. TRB was amplified by touch-down multiplex PCR, primer pools A and B combined. TCRdb reprocessed the multiplex PCR reads and keeps a single row for each CDR3 protein, giving no DNA. Its listing shows approximately 15,000 distinct CDR3 sequences. The same sample was also studied in work on T cell repertoires in aging, cancer and after chemotherapy.

Sequencing was done on a sample of peripheral blood. Every receptor here comes from a human donor in good health.

The chain joins TRBV24-1 to TRBJ2-1; TCRdb picks TRBD2, but there is no DNA to check that call. The CDR3 runs 14 residues. Germline V lookup: CDR1 KGHDR, CDR2 SFDVKD. The CDR3 loop reads CATSDRAGVNEQFF.

The rearrangement uses TRBV5-6 and TRBJ1-5; TCRdb proposes TRBD1, but this gene call is untestable without DNA. The CDR3 runs 15 residues. Germline lookup yields CDR1 SGHDT and CDR2 YYEEEE. CDR3 protein: CASSRDRGRNQPQHF. Together with reference TRBV5-6 and TRBJ1-5, the CDR3 gives the full variable domain: DAGVTQSPTHLIKTRGQQVTLRCSPKSGHDTVSWYQQALGQGPQFIFQYYEEEERQRGNFPDRFSGHQFPNYSSELNVNALLLGDSALYLCASSRDRGRNQPQHFGDGTRLSIL.

The chain joins TRBV6-2 or TRBV6-3 to TRBJ2-7; TCRdb's assignment of TRBD2 cannot be checked, as there is no DNA. Per the germline V gene, CDR1 is MNHEY and CDR2 is SVGEGT. The CDR3 covers 15 residues. This CDR3 is CASRNLGLGNYEQYF.

The CDR3 protein is CASSLGRQEAFF. The genes are TRBV5-6 and TRBJ1-1; without DNA, the TCRdb call of TRBD1 cannot be checked. CDR3 size: 12 residues. Germline values: CDR1 SGHDT, CDR2 YYEEEE.

The V and J genes are TRBV10-3 and TRBJ2-6; TCRdb indicates TRBD1, and absent DNA this call remains unverified. Germline V gene data show CDR1 as ENHRY and CDR2 as SYGVKD. The CDR3 has 16 amino acids. This chain's CDR3 is CAITGQGGSGANVLTF.

The chain recombines TRBV30 with TRBJ2-2. Germline-derived CDR1 and CDR2 are GTSNPN and SVGIG (reference sequence). CDR3 length equals 13 residues. The CDR3 sequence: CAWSRGTTGELFF.

The V and J genes are TRBV30 and TRBJ2-1; TCRdb picks TRBD2, but there is no DNA to check that call. The CDR3 has 14 amino acids. Per the germline V gene, CDR1 is GTSNPN and CDR2 is SVGIG (reference sequence). The CDR3 sequence: CAWTRSGEAEEQFF. Filled out from reference TRBV30 and TRBJ2-1, the complete variable domain reads SQTIHQWPATLVQPVGSPLSLECTVEGTSNPNLYWYRQAAGRGLQLLFYSVGIGQISSEVPQNLSASRPQDRQFILSSKKLLLSDSGFYLCAWTRSGEAEEQFFGPGTRLTVL.

This chain uses TRBV5-6 with TRBJ2-1; TCRdb names TRBD2, which stays unverified in the absence of DNA. CDR1 is SGHDT and CDR2 is YYEEEE in the germline V gene. The CDR3 runs to 14 residues. The CDR3 protein is CASSLASGRNEQFF.